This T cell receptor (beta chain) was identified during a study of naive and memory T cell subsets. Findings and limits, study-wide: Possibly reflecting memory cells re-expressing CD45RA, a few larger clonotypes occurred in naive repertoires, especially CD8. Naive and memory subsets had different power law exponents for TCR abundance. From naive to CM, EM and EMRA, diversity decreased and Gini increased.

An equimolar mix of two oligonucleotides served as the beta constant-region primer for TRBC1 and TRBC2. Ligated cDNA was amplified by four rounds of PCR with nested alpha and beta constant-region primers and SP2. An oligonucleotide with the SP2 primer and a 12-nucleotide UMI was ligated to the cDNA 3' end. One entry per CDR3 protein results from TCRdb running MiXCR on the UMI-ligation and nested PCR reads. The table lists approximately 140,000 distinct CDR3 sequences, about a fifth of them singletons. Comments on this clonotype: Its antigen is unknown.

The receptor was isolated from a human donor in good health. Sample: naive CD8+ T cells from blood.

CDR3 in DNA: TGTGCCAGCAGTACTAGCGACCACAATGAGCAGTTCTTC. Its translation is CASSTSDHNEQFF. The gene calls are TRBV6-4 and TRBJ2-1; 7 bases agree with TRBD2. The germline V gene encodes CDR1 MRHNA and CDR2 SNTAGT. J was trimmed by 5 bases and V by 5 bases; bases with no gene match: 3. CDR3 length: 13 amino acids.